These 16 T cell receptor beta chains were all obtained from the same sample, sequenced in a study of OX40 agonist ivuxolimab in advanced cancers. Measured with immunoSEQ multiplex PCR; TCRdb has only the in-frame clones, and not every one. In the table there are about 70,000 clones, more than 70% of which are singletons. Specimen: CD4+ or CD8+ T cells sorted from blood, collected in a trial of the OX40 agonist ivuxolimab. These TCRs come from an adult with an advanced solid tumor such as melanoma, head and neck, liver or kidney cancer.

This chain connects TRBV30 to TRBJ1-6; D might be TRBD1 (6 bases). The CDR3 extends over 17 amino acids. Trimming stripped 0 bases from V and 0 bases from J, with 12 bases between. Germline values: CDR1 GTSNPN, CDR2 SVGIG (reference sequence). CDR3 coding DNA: TGTGCCTGGAGTGTTCGGACAGTTCGCTCCTATAATTCACCCCTCCACTTT. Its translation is CAWSVRTVRSYNSPLHF.

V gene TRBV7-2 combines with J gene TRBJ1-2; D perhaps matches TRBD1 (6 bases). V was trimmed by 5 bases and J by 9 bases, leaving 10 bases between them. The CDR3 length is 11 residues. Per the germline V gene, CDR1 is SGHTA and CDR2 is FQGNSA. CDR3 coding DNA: TGTGCCAGCAGCCTCAGGGGTAGCTACACCTTC. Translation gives CASSLRGSYTF.

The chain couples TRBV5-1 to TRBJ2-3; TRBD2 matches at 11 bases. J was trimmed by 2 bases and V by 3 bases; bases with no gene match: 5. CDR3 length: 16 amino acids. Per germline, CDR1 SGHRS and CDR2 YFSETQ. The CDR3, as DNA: TGCGCCAGCAGCTCCGGGACTAGCGGAAACACAGATACGCAGTATTTT. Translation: CASSSGTSGNTDTQYF.

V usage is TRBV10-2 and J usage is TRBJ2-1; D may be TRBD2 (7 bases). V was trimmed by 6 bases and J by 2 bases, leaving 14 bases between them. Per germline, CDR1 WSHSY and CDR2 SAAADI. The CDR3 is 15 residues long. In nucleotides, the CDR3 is TGCGCCAGCAGCCCCTTAGGGGGGGCCTACAATGAGCAGTTCTTC. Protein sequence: CASSPLGGAYNEQFF.

The CDR3 reads CASSSPSRVDWYTDTQYF. DNA of the CDR3: TGTGCCAGCAGCTCTCCTAGCCGGGTTGACTGGTACACAGATACGCAGTATTTT. The chain is built from TRBV7-9 and TRBJ2-3; D may be TRBD2 (5 bases). The V and J ends lost 4 bases and 2 bases respectively, with 22 bases between them. CDR1 is SEHNR, CDR2 FQNEAQ, per germline (reference sequence). The CDR3 extends over 18 amino acids.

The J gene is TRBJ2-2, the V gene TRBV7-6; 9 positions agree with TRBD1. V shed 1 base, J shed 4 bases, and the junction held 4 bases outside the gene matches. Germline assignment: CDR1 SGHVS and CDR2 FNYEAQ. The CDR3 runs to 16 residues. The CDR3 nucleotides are TGTGCCAGCAGCTTAGTTGGGACAGGGACCACCGGGGAGCTGTTTTTT. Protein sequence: CASSLVGTGTTGELFF. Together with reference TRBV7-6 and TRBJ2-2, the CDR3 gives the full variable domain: GAGVSQSPRYKVTKRGQDVALRCDPISGHVSLYWYRQALGQGPEFLTYFNYEAQQDKSGLPNDRFSAERPEGSISTLTIQRTEQRDSAMYRCASSLVGTGTTGELFFGEGSRLTVL.

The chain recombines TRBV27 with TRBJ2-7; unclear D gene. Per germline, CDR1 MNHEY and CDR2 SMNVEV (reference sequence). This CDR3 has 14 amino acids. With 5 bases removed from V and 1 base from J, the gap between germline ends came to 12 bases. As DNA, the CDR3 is TGTGCCAGCAGTCCGAACAGATTTTCCTACGAGCAGTACTTC. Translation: CASSPNRFSYEQYF.

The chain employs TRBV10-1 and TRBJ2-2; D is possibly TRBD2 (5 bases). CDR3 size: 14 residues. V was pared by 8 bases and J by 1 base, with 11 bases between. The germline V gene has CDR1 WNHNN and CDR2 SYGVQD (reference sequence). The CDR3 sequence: CASSRAGNTGELFF. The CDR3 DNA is TGCGCCAGCTCGCGGGCAGGGAACACCGGGGAGCTGTTTTTT.

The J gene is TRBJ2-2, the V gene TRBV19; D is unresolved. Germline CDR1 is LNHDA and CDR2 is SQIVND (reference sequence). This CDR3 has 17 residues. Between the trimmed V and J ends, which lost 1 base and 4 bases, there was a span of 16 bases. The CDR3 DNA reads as TGTGCCAGTAGTATAGTGAGCATATACTCTTTCACCGGGGAGCTGTTTTTT. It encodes CASSIVSIYSFTGELFF.

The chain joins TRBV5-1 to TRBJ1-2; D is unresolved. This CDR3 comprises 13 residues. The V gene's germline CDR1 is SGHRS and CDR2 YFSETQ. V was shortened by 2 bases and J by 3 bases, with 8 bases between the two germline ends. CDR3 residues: CASSLGAHYGYTF. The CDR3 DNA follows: TGCGCCAGCAGCTTAGGCGCCCACTATGGCTACACCTTC. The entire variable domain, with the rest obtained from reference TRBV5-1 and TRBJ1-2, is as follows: KAGVTQTPRYLIKTRGQQVTLSCSPISGHRSVSWYQQTPGQGLQFLFEYFSETQRNKGNFPGRFSGRQFSNSRSEMNVSTLELGDSALYLCASSLGAHYGYTFGSGTRLTVV.

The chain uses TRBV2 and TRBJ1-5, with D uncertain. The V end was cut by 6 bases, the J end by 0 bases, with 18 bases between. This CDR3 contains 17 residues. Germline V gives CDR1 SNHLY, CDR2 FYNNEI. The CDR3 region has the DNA TGTGCCAGCAGCCGGACCGACCCCAATTATAGCAATCAGCCCCAGCATTTT. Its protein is CASSRTDPNYSNQPQHF.

The CDR3 protein is CASSEEAGNKGTQYF. The CDR3 coding sequence is TGTGCCAGCAGTGAAGAAGCGGGGAATAAAGGGACCCAGTACTTC. This chain joins TRBV6-1 and TRBJ2-5, with 7 bases matching TRBD2. Losses at the gene ends were 1 base for V and 7 bases for J; bases not matched to a gene: 9. Germline V CDR1 and CDR2: MNHNS, SASEGT. The CDR3 extends over 15 amino acids.

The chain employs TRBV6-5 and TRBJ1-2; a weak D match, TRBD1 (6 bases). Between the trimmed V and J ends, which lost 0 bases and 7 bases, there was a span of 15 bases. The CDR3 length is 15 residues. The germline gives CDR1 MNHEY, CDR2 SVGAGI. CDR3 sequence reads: CASSYSRTVVTGYTF. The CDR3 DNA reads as TGTGCCAGCAGTTACTCGCGGACAGTAGTTACTGGCTACACCTTC.

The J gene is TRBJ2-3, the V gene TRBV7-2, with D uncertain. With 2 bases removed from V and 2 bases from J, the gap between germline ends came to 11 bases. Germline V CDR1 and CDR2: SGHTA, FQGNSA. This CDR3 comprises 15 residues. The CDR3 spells CASSLRGGPTDTQYF. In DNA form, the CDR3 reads TGTGCCAGCAGCTTACGTGGTGGCCCCACAGATACGCAGTATTTT. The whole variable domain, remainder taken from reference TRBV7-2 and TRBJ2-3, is GAGVSQSPSNKVTEKGKDVELRCDPISGHTALYWYRQSLGQGLEFLIYFQGNSAPDKSGLPSDRFSAERTGGSVSTLTIQRTQQEDSAVYLCASSLRGGPTDTQYFGPGTRLTVL.

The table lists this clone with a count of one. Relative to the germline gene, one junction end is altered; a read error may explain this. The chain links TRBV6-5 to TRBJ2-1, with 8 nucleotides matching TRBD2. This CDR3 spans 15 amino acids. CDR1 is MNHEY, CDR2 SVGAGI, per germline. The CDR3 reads CASSSGLVSHNEQFF. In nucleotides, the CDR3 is TGTGCCAGCAGTTCGGGACTAGTCTCCCACAATGAGCAGTTCTTC.

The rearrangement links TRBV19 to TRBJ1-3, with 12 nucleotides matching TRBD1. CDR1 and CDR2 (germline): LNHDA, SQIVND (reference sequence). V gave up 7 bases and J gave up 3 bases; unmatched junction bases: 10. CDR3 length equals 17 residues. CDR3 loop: CASTEGQGAKIGNTIYF. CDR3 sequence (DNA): TGTGCCAGTACCGAGGGACAGGGGGCAAAAATTGGAAACACCATATATTTT.